Listed here is a single T cell receptor (beta chain). This sample was included in a study of blood T cell repertoires in COVID-19. In the study overall: Whether acute or convalescent, the COVID-19 samples came from the United States, Italy and Spain. In each case, the material was cDNA or gDNA derived from T cells, B-cell-depleted T cells, or PBMCs.

Authors' processing steps: Amplifying reference gene primers gave estimates of nucleated cell counts. This table comes from immunoSEQ multiplex PCR, and its TCRdb copy is limited to in-frame clones, with some not included. That table is the source of V, J and clone size, and D and trimming were worked out from the DNA. The sample has roughly 75,000 clones; approximately 80% are singletons. Sequenced: peripheral blood. The TCR comes from a man aged 45-65 years with acute or convalescent COVID-19.

The CDR3 DNA follows: TGTGCCAGCAGCAAAGTGGACAGCGGCAATGAGCAGTTCTTC. This encodes CASSKVDSGNEQFF. V and J are TRBV21-1 and TRBJ2-1; the table calls TRBD1, which could not be checked here. TRBV21-1 represents a pseudogene. The CDR3 totals 14 residues.